The rows below give T cell receptor beta chains drawn from one sample of a study of monozygotic twins with inflammatory bowel disease. TCRdb reprocessed the 5' RACE reads and keeps a single row for each CDR3 protein, giving no DNA. Its clone listing holds roughly 100,000 distinct CDR3 sequences. Sequenced material: blood. These receptors all come from a human donor with ulcerative colitis or Crohn's disease, or a healthy co-twin of an affected twin (not recorded which). CDR3s include the opening cysteine and the closing phenylalanine or tryptophan.

CDR3 protein	V gene	J gene
CASSPDANEQFF	TRBV18	TRBJ2-1
CASSLSTRAGNEQFF	TRBV28	TRBJ2-1
CAWEQGFNDEQYF	TRBV30	TRBJ2-7
CASRNTGGMTGELFF	TRBV28	TRBJ2-2
CAWRVPRGTVNYGYTF	TRBV30	TRBJ1-2
CAISESDTQYF	TRBV10-3	TRBJ2-3
CASSPLRPSGFHIGDTQYF	TRBV11-1	TRBJ2-3
CASSPPSRILTDTQYF	TRBV18	TRBJ2-3
CASSLGGVGAFF	TRBV28	TRBJ1-1
CASDRGPYEQYF	TRBV28	TRBJ2-7
CAWRFGGFNTGELFF	TRBV30	TRBJ2-2
CASSYPGNRKTQYF	TRBV6-2/TRBV6-3	TRBJ2-5
CASSLDSTGAYNEQFF	TRBV7-2	TRBJ2-1
CASSLWGSTGELFF	TRBV5-6	TRBJ2-2
CATSDPAGIPSYNEQFF	TRBV24-1	TRBJ2-1
CASRNVGQGGYTF	TRBV28	TRBJ1-2
CASSLAGDTGELFF	TRBV5-1	TRBJ2-2
CASSLRSFEAFF	TRBV7-2	TRBJ1-1
CSVVGWETNYEQYF	TRBV29-1	TRBJ2-7
CASRLGVGAGELFF	TRBV7-2	TRBJ2-2